This T cell receptor (beta chain) derives from a study of shared T cell receptors in the human thymus. This clone was observed a single time. The CDR3 loop spans 17 amino acids. The germline CDR1 and CDR2 sequences are SGHRS and YFSETQ. The V end was cut by 0 bases, the J end by 0 bases, with 16 bases between. Assay: immunoSEQ multiplex PCR; the TCRdb copy retains only in-frame clones and omits some. Seen here are 600,000 or so clones, about 87% observed once, and the top ten hold under 0.01%. Another study also made use of these data, one on human thymus T cells. That paper adds: The thymus tissue came from resections taken during corrective heart surgery.

Specimen: thymocytes. The receptor's source is a boy under two years old with a congenital heart defect. The V gene is TRBV5-1, the J gene TRBJ2-7; TRBD1 is a possible D gene (6 bases). The CDR3 nucleotides read TGCGCCAGCAGCTTGGGGGAGACAGGCCTGAGCTCCTACGAGCAGTACTTC. It specifies CASSLGETGLSSYEQYF. Complete variable domain (other parts from reference TRBV5-1 and TRBJ2-7): KAGVTQTPRYLIKTRGQQVTLSCSPISGHRSVSWYQQTPGQGLQFLFEYFSETQRNKGNFPGRFSGRQFSNSRSEMNVSTLELGDSALYLCASSLGETGLSSYEQYFGPGTRLTVT.